One and the same sample provided the 3 T cell receptor beta chains below, sequenced in a study of shared clonotypes between healthy human individuals. Only in-frame clones appear in the TCRdb table, and some are missing; sequencing was by immunoSEQ multiplex PCR. This repertoire shows a few hundred thousand clones, about 80% found once; its top ten account for more than 10%. What was sequenced was PBMCs. Source of these receptors: a woman aged 40 to 50 in good health. Some clones in this sample may be carry-over from other donors' samples.

A remark on this clone: Germline is not matched at one junction end, which may reflect a read error. Other nucleotide sequences from this sample produce the same CDR3. V gene TRBV5-1 combines with J gene TRBJ2-2, with TRBD1 matching 8 bases. The CDR3 runs 15 residues. Germline V CDR1 and CDR2: SGHRS, YFSETQ. CDR3: CASSYGTGGTGELFF. The CDR3 DNA sequence: TGCGCCAGCAGCTACGGGACAGGAGGCACCGGGGAGTTGTTTTTT.

The rearrangement uses TRBV6-5 and TRBJ2-3; D not resolved. CDR1 MNHEY and CDR2 SVGAGI come from the germline V gene. The V gene lost 6 bases and the J gene lost 0 bases, with 10 bases spanning the gap. The CDR3 sequence is 14 residues long. CDR3 loop: CASSLGDSTDTQYF. The CDR3 nucleotides are TGTGCCAGCAGCCTCGGAGATAGCACAGATACGCAGTATTTT.

About this clone itself: A much larger clone sits a single nucleotide away, making a read error possible. The chain uses TRBV30 and TRBJ1-5; D may be TRBD1 (5 bases). Per the germline V gene, CDR1 is GTSNPN and CDR2 is SVGIG (reference sequence). The CDR3 has 15 residues. V lost 2 bases to trimming and J lost 0 bases, with 11 bases between them. The DNA for the CDR3 is TGTGCCTGGAGTCTGACGGGGCATAGCAATCAGCCCCAGCATTTT. It specifies CAWSLTGHSNQPQHF.